This T cell receptor beta chain stems from a study of response to subunit inactivated influenza vaccine. Findings and limits, study-wide: The authors proposed limited new T cell recruitment per seasonal influenza vaccination.

TCRdb reanalysed the RT-PCR reads using MiXCR and keeps one entry per CDR3 protein. The sample records fewer than 600,000 distinct CDR3 sequences, roughly 7.6% being singletons. This clonotype was counted ten times or more. Its antigen is unidentified. Trimming shortened V by 4 bases and J by 9 bases, and 10 bases separated the two germline ends. This CDR3 is 12 amino acids long. Germline-derived CDR1 and CDR2 are SEHNR and FQNEAQ (reference sequence). This chain connects TRBV7-9 to TRBJ1-5; D gene unclear. Source: PBMCs from blood, taken roughly 24 months after vaccination. This receptor was taken from a man aged 50 to 69 who received an inactivated influenza vaccine. In nucleotides, the CDR3 is TGTGCCAGCAGCTCCTCTGAGGGGCCCCAGCATTTT. The encoded protein is CASSSSEGPQHF. Complete variable domain (other parts from reference TRBV7-9 and TRBJ1-5): DTGVSQNPRHKITKRGQNVTFRCDPISEHNRLYWYRQTLGQGPEFLTYFQNEAQLEKSRLLSDRFSAERPKGSFSTLEIQRTEQGDSAMYLCASSSSEGPQHFGDGTRLSIL.